The subject of this entry is one T cell receptor (beta chain). These data come from a study of blood T cell repertoires in COVID-19. Across the whole study: The samples span acute and convalescent COVID-19 from the United States, Italy and Spain. Sources were T cells, B-cell-depleted T cells, or PBMCs; the material itself was cDNA or gDNA.

V was pared by 0 bases and J by 2 bases, with 9 bases of the junction left unmatched. In germline, CDR1 is LGHDT, CDR2 YNNKEL (reference sequence). This CDR3 spans 17 amino acids. Here immunoSEQ multiplex PCR was the method, and the copy in TCRdb shows in-frame clones only, minus some. The sample has 130,000 to 150,000 clones; roughly 90% are singletons. This receptor was taken from a human donor in a cohort sampled during active COVID-19. This chain connects TRBV3-1 (or the pseudogene TRBV3-2) to TRBJ2-5; 7 nucleotides agree with TRBD2. What was sequenced was peripheral blood. CDR3 bases: TGTGCCAGCAGCCAAGATCGGGTCCCTAGCGGACAAGAGACCCAGTACTTC. It translates to CASSQDRVPSGQETQYF.